This is a list of T cell receptor beta chains from one sample in a study of shared clonotypes between healthy human individuals. Data came from immunoSEQ multiplex PCR; TCRdb stores just in-frame clones and leaves some out. The sample records around 690,000 clones, roughly 91% being singletons. The sequenced material came from memory CD8+ T cells from PBMCs. These receptors were obtained from a young man in good health. Some clones in this sample may be carry-over from other donors' samples. Both conserved end residues are part of each CDR3. Fields, in order: J gene, clone size, D gene, V gene, CDR3 DNA, CDR3 protein. A D gene is named only where the DNA matches it firmly. Size tells how often a clone was seen (once, few, many) or the class of an expanded clone, and some rows leave it out.

j_call: TRBJ2-7
clone_size: -
d_call: -
v_call: TRBV29-1
cdr3_nt: TGCAGCGTTGAAGATGCGTCGACATACGAGCAGTACTTC
cdr3_aa: CSVEDASTYEQYF

j_call: TRBJ2-5
clone_size: -
d_call: TRBD2
v_call: TRBV5-1
cdr3_nt: TGCGCCAGCAACCTAGCGGGACCTCAAGAGACCCAGTACTTC
cdr3_aa: CASNLAGPQETQYF

j_call: TRBJ2-1
clone_size: -
d_call: -
v_call: TRBV11-3
cdr3_nt: TGTGCCAGCAGCTTGATGGGAGACAGGCAGTTCTTC
cdr3_aa: CASSLMGDRQFF

j_call: TRBJ1-1
clone_size: -
d_call: -
v_call: TRBV27
cdr3_nt: TGTGCCAGCAGTTTGAAGTTGGGGAACACTGAAGCTTTCTTT
cdr3_aa: CASSLKLGNTEAFF

j_call: TRBJ1-2
clone_size: -
d_call: TRBD1
v_call: TRBV7-9
cdr3_nt: TGTGCCAGCAGCTCATACACAAAGACAGGGGATGGCTACACCTTC
cdr3_aa: CASSSYTKTGDGYTF

j_call: TRBJ2-7
clone_size: -
d_call: -
v_call: TRBV5-6
cdr3_nt: TGTGCCAGCAGCTTGGTCGGGCGAGCCTACGAGCAGTACTTC
cdr3_aa: CASSLVGRAYEQYF

j_call: TRBJ2-1
clone_size: -
d_call: -
v_call: TRBV4-3
cdr3_nt: TGCGCCAGCAGCGATCAACTGGTGTACAATGAGCAGTTCTTC
cdr3_aa: CASSDQLVYNEQFF

j_call: TRBJ2-1
clone_size: -
d_call: -
v_call: TRBV7-9
cdr3_nt: TGTGCCAGCACCGGTAGAGGGATAAGAGACAATGAGCAGTTCTTC
cdr3_aa: CASTGRGIRDNEQFF

j_call: TRBJ2-1
clone_size: many
d_call: -
v_call: TRBV30
cdr3_nt: TGTGCCTGGAGTACCTCGACTAGTGGAAGGCAGTTCTTC
cdr3_aa: CAWSTSTSGRQFF

j_call: TRBJ2-2
clone_size: -
d_call: TRBD1
v_call: TRBV5-1
cdr3_nt: TGCGCCAGCAGCTTGACAGGGGGCAACACCGGGGAGCTGTTTTTT
cdr3_aa: CASSLTGGNTGELFF